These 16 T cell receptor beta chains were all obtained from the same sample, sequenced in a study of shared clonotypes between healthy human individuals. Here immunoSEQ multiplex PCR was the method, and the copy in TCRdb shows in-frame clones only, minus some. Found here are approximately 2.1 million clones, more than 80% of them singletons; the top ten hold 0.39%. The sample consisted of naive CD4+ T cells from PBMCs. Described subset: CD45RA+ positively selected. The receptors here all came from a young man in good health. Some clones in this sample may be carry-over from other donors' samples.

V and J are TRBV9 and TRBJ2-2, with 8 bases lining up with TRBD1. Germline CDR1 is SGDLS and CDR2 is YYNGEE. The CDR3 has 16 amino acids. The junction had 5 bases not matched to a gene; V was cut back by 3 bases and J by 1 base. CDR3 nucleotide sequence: TGTGCCAGCAGCGCGCCCGGGACAGGGAACACCGGGGAGCTGTTTTTT. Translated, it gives CASSAPGTGNTGELFF.

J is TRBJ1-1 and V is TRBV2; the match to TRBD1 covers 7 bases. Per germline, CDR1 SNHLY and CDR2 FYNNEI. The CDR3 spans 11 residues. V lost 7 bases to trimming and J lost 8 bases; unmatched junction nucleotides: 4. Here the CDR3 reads CASTLDREAFF. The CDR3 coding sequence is TGTGCCAGCACCTTGGACAGGGAAGCTTTCTTT.

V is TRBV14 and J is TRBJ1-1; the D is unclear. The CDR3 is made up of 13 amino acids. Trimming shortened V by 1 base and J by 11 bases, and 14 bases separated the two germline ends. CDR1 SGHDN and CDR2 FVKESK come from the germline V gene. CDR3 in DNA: TGTGCCAGCAGCCAAGTTCGTAGGACTTTGGCTTTCTTT. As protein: CASSQVRRTLAFF. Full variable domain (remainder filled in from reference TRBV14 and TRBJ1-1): EAGVTQFPSHSVIEKGQTVTLRCDPISGHDNLYWYRRVMGKEIKFLLHFVKESKQDESGMPNNRFLAERTGGTYSTLKVQPAELEDSGVYFCASSQVRRTLAFFGQGTRLTVV.

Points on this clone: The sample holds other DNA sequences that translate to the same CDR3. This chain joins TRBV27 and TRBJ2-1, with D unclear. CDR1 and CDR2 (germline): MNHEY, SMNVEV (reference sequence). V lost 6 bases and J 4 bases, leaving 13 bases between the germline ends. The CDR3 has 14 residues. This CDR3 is CASSPRTLYNEQFF. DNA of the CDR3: TGTGCCAGCAGCCCCAGGACCCTGTACAATGAGCAGTTCTTC.

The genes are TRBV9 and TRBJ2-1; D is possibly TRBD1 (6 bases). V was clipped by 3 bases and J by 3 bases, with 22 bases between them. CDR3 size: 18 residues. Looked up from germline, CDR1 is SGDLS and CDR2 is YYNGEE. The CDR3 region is CASSARSSGVLSYNEQFF. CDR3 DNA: TGTGCCAGCAGCGCCCGATCATCAGGGGTACTGAGCTACAATGAGCAGTTCTTC.

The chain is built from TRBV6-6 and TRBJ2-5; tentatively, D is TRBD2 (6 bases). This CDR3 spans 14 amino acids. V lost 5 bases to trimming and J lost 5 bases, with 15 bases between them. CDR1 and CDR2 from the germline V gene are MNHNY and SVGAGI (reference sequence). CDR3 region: CASSPRFGGETQYF. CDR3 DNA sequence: TGTGCCAGCAGTCCCCGTTTCGGAGGGGAGACCCAGTACTTC.

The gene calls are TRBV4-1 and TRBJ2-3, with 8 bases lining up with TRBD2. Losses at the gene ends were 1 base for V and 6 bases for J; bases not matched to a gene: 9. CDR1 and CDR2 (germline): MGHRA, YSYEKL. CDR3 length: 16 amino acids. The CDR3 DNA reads TGCGCCAGCAGCCAAGGGTCGCTAGCGGGTTTGGATACGCAGTATTTT. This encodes CASSQGSLAGLDTQYF.

The CDR3 here is CASGPGRGNEKLFF. The CDR3 nucleotides are TGTGCCAGCGGACCGGGACGGGGGAATGAAAAACTGTTTTTT. This chain links TRBV2 with TRBJ1-4; D may be TRBD1 (5 bases). The germline V and J ends were trimmed by 8 bases and 5 bases, with 15 bases remaining between them. Germline lookup yields CDR1 SNHLY and CDR2 FYNNEI. This CDR3 has 14 amino acids.

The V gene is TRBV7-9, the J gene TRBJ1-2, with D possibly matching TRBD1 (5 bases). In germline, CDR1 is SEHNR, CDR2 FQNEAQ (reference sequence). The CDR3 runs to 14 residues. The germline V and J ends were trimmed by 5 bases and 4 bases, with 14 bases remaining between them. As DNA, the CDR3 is TGTGCCAGCAGCGTCGCCGGGACGGGCTATGGCTACACCTTC. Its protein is CASSVAGTGYGYTF.

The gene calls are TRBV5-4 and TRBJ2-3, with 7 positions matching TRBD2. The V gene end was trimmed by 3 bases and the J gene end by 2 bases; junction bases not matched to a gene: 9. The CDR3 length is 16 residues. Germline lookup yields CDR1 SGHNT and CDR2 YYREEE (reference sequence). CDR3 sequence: CASSSDPSGTTDTQYF. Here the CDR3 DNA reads TGTGCCAGCAGCTCCGACCCTAGCGGAACCACAGATACGCAGTATTTT.

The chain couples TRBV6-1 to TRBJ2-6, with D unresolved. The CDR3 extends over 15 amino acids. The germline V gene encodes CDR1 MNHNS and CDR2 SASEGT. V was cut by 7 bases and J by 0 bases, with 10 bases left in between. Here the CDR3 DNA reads TGTGCCAGCACTGTAGGGCTCTCTGGGGCCAACGTCCTGACTTTC. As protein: CASTVGLSGANVLTF.

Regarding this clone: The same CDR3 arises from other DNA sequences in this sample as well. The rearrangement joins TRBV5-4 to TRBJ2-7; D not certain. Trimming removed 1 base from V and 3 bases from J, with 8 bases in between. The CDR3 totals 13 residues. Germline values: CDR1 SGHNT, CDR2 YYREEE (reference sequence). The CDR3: CASSLPGLYEQYF. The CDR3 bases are TGTGCCAGCAGCTTGCCAGGCCTCTACGAGCAGTACTTC.

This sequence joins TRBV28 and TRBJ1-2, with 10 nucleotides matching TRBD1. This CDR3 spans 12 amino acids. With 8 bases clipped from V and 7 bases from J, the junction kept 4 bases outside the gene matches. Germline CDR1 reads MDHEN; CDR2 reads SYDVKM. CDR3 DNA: TGTGCCAGCTTCGACAGGGGGCTTGGCTACACCTTC. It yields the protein CASFDRGLGYTF.

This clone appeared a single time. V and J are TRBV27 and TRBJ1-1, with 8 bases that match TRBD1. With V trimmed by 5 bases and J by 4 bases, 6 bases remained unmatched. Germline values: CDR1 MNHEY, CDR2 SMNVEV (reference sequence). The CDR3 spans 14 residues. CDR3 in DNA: TGTGCCAGCAGTCCTTATACAGGGGGCACTGAAGCTTTCTTT. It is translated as CASSPYTGGTEAFF.

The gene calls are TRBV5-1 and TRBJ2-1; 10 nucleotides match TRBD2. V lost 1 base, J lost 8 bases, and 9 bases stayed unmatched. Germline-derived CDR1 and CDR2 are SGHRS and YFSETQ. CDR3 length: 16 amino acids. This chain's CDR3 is CASSLSIAGGGDEQFF. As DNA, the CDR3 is TGCGCCAGCAGCTTGTCGATAGCGGGAGGCGGGGATGAGCAGTTCTTC.

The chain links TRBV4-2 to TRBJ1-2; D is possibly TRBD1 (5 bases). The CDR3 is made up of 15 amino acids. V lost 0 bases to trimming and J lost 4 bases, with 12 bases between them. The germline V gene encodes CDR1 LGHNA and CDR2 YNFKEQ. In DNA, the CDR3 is TGTGCCAGCAGCCAAGAGGCAGGGAGGATCTATGGCTACACCTTC. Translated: CASSQEAGRIYGYTF.